The rows below give T cell receptor beta chains drawn from one sample of a study of CD8 T cells in ankylosing spondylitis. MiXCR, applied by TCRdb to the 5' RACE reads, yields one record per CDR3 protein. This sample has approximately 520,000 distinct CDR3 sequences; 5.3% occur once, and the top ten carry under 4.5%. Material: blood, either unsorted or a sorted T cell fraction (not recorded which). The origin of the receptors is a male donor with ankylosing spondylitis. The CDR3 runs from the conserved cysteine through the conserved F or W. D genes are given only for firm matches. Size is omitted from some rows. Given values are once, few, many or a class for expanded clones.

size	V	length	J	D	CDR3	DNA
many	TRBV20-1	15	TRBJ2-7	NA	CSASWFGQITYEQYF	TGCAGTGCTAGTTGGTTCGGACAGATAACCTACGAGCAGTACTTC
many	TRBV6-5	17	TRBJ2-1	NA	CASSYSTGGDFMNEQFF	TGTGCCAGCAGTTACTCGACGGGGGGCGATTTCATGAATGAGCAGTTCTTC
few	TRBV28	16	TRBJ2-6	NA	CASIQGNMAGANVLTF	TGTGCCAGCATTCAGGGTAACATGGCTGGGGCCAACGTCCTGACTTTC
many	TRBV5-1	15	TRBJ2-2	NA	CASSLGQGVTGELFF	TGCGCCAGCAGCTTGGGTCAGGGCGTCACCGGGGAGCTGTTTTTT
many	TRBV29-1	14	TRBJ2-7	TRBD1	CSVERGQDPYEQYF	TGCAGCGTTGAAAGGGGGCAGGACCCCTACGAGCAGTACTTC
many	TRBV28	12	TRBJ2-7	NA	CASSQNSYEQYF	TGTGCCAGCAGTCAGAACTCCTACGAGCAGTACTTC
many	TRBV4-2	14	TRBJ1-1	NA	CASSPRAVNTEAFF	TGTGCCAGCAGCCCGCGGGCAGTGAACACTGAAGCTTTCTTT
NA	TRBV7-9	15	TRBJ2-6	NA	CASSRVYSGANVLTF	TGTGCCTCCAGCCGGGTGTACTCTGGGGCCAACGTCCTGACTTTC
many	TRBV7-7	14	TRBJ2-5	NA	CASSYRLEQETQYF	TGTGCTAGCAGCTACCGACTAGAACAAGAGACCCAGTACTTC
many	TRBV3-1	11	TRBJ2-1	NA	CASTRFGEQFF	TGTGCCAGCACCCGTTTCGGTGAGCAGTTCTTC
few	TRBV4-1	15	TRBJ1-2	TRBD1	CASSQTGGQGGGYTF	TGCGCCAGCAGCCAAACCGGCGGACAGGGCGGAGGCTACACCTTC
many	TRBV28	11	TRBJ2-7	NA	CASSLSDRPYF	TGTGCCAGCAGTTTATCAGACCGGCCGTACTTC
many	TRBV10-3	13	TRBJ1-1	TRBD1	CAISGQGGTEAFF	TGTGCCATCAGTGGACAGGGGGGCACTGAAGCTTTCTTT
many	TRBV4-3	15	TRBJ1-5	NA	CASSQDRYSNQPQHF	TGCGCCAGCAGCCAAGACAGGTATAGCAATCAGCCCCAGCATTTT
few	TRBV7-2	16	TRBJ1-1	TRBD1	CASRTIYRGLNTEAFF	TGTGCCAGCCGTACTATTTACAGGGGGCTAAACACTGAAGCTTTCTTT
many	TRBV7-2	17	TRBJ2-5	TRBD2	CASSLGRGGFAQETQYF	TGTGCCAGCAGCTTAGGCCGGGGGGGGTTTGCCCAAGAGACCCAGTACTTC
many	TRBV6-1	15	TRBJ2-3	NA	CASRPRDPITGTQYF	TGTGCCAGCAGGCCACGGGACCCCATAACGGGTACGCAGTATTTT
many	TRBV28	16	TRBJ1-5	NA	CASSSAPQVGNQPQHF	TGTGCCAGCAGTTCCGCCCCCCAGGTAGGAAATCAGCCCCAGCATTTT
many	TRBV29-1	14	TRBJ1-2	NA	CSVDGSGRLGSYTF	TGCAGCGTTGATGGGTCGGGTCGTTTGGGGAGCTACACCTTC
many	TRBV29-1	13	TRBJ2-3	NA	CSVDGKAGDTQYF	TGCAGCGTTGATGGGAAGGCGGGAGATACGCAGTATTTT
many	TRBV10-3	13	TRBJ2-1	TRBD1	CAISGQGNNEQFF	TGTGCCATCAGTGGACAGGGAAACAATGAGCAGTTCTTC
many	TRBV20-1	15	TRBJ1-2	TRBD1	CSARPTGTDLYGYTF	TGCAGTGCTAGACCCACCGGGACAGATCTCTATGGCTACACCTTC
many	TRBV29-1	17	TRBJ2-3	TRBD2	CSVEGSGRALGTDTQYF	TGCAGCGTTGAAGGTAGCGGGAGGGCGTTAGGCACAGATACGCAGTATTTT
many	TRBV7-9	12	TRBJ1-5	NA	CASSVSNQPQHF	TGTGCCAGCAGCGTCAGCAATCAGCCCCAGCATTTT
many	TRBV7-6	13	TRBJ1-6	NA	CASRSVGISPLHF	TGTGCCAGCAGATCGGTGGGCATTTCACCCCTCCACTTT
NA	TRBV5-1	12	TRBJ2-3	NA	CASRGDSDTQYF	TGCGCCAGCAGAGGCGATTCGGATACGCAGTATTTT
NA	TRBV10-3	13	TRBJ2-5	TRBD2	CAIGAGREETQYF	TGTGCCATCGGGGCCGGGAGGGAAGAGACCCAGTACTTC